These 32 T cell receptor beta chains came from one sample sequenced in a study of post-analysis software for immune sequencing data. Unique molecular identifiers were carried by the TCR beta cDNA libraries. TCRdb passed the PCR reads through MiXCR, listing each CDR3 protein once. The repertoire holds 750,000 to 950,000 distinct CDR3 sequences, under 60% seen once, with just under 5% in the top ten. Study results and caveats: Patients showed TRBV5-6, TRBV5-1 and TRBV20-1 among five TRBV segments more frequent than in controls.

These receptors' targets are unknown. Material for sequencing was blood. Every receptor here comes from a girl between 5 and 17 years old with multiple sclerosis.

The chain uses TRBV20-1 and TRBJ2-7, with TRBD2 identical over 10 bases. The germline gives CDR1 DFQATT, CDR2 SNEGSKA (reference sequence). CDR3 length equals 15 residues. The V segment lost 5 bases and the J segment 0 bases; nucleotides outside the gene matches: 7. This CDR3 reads CSAWTSGFSSYEQYF. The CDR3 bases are TGCAGTGCTTGGACTAGCGGTTTCAGCTCCTACGAGCAGTACTTC.

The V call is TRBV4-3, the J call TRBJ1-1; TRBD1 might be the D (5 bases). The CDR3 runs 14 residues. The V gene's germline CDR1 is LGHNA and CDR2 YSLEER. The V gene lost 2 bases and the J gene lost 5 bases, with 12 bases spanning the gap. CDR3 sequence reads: CASSQWGGGTEAFF. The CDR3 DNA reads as TGCGCCAGCAGCCAATGGGGGGGAGGAACTGAAGCTTTCTTT.

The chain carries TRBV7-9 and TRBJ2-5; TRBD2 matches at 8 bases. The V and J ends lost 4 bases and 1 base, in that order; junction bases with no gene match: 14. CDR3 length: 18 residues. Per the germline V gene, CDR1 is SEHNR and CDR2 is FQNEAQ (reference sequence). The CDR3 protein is CASSSNGVRGRSQETQYF. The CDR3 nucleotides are TGTGCCAGCAGCTCAAACGGGGTGCGCGGGAGGAGCCAAGAGACCCAGTACTTC. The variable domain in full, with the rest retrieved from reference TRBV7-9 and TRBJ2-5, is DTGVSQNPRHKITKRGQNVTFRCDPISEHNRLYWYRQTLGQGPEFLTYFQNEAQLEKSRLLSDRFSAERPKGSFSTLEIQRTEQGDSAMYLCASSSNGVRGRSQETQYFGPGTRLLVL.

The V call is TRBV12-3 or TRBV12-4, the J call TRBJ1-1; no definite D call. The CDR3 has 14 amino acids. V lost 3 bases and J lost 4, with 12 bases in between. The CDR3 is CASSLEGVGTEAFF. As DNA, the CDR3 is TGTGCCAGCAGTTTGGAGGGCGTGGGCACTGAAGCTTTCTTT.

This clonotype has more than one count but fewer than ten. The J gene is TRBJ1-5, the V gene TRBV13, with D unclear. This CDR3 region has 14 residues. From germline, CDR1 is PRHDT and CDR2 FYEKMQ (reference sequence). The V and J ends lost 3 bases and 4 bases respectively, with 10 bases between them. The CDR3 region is CASSFGWGNQPQHF. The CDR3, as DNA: TGTGCCAGCAGCTTTGGTTGGGGAAATCAGCCCCAGCATTTT.

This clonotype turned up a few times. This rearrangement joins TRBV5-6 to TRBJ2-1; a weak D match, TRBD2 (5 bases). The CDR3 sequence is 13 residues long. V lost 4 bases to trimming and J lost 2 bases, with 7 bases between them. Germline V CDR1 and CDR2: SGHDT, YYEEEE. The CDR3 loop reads CASSTGTYNEQFF. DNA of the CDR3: TGTGCCAGCAGCACGGGGACCTACAATGAGCAGTTCTTC.

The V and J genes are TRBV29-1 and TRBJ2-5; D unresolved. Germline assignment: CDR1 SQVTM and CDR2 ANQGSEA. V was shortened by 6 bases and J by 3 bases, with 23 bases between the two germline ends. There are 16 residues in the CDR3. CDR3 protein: CSVGTGPLGPKETQYF. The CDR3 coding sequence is TGCAGCGTCGGAACCGGACCTCTTGGGCCAAAAGAGACCCAGTACTTC.

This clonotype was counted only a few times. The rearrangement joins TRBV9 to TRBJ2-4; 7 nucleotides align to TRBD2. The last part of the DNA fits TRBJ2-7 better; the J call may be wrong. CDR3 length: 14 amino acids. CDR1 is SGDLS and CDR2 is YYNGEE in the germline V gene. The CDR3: CASSVGGSVPEQYF. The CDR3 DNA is TGTGCCAGCAGCGTCGGCGGGAGCGTCCCCGAGCAGTACTTC.

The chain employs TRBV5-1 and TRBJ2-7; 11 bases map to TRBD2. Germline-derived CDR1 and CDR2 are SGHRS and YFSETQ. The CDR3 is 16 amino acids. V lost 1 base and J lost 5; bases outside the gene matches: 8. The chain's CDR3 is CASSLRLAGGPHEQYF. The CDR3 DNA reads TGCGCCAGCAGCTTGCGATTAGCGGGAGGGCCCCACGAGCAGTACTTC.

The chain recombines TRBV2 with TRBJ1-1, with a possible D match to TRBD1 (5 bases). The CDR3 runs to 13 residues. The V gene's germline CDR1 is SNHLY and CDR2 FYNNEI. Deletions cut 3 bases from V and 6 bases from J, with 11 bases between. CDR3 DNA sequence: TGTGCCAGCAGTGACCCCAGGGCCCCTGAAGCTTTCTTT. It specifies CASSDPRAPEAFF.

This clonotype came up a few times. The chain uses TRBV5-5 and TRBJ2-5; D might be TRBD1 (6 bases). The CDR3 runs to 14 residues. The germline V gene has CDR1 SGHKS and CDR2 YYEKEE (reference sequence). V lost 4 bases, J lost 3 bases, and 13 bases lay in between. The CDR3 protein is CASSLGQFEETQYF. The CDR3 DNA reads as TGTGCCAGCAGCCTAGGACAGTTTGAAGAGACCCAGTACTTC.

CDR3 residues: CASSVGEGLAGVDTQYF. CDR3 coding DNA: TGTGCCAGCAGCGTAGGGGAAGGGCTAGCGGGAGTCGATACGCAGTATTTT. The V and J genes are TRBV9 and TRBJ2-3; 10 nucleotides align to TRBD2. CDR3 length: 17 amino acids. CDR1 and CDR2 (germline): SGDLS, YYNGEE. The V gene end was trimmed by 0 bases and the J gene end by 6 bases; junction bases not matched to a gene: 10.

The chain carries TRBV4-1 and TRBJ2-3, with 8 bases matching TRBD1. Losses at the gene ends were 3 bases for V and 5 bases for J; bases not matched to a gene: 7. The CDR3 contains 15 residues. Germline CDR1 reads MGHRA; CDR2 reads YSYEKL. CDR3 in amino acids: CASSHPTGGGDTQYF. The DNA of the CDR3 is TGCGCCAGCAGCCACCCTACAGGGGGAGGAGATACGCAGTATTTT.

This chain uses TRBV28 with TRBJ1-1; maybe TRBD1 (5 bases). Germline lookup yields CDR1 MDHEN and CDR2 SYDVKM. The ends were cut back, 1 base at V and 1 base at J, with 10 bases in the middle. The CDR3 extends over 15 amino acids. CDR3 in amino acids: CASSLLRGANTEAFF. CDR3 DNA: TGTGCCAGCAGTTTATTAAGGGGAGCGAACACTGAAGCTTTCTTT.

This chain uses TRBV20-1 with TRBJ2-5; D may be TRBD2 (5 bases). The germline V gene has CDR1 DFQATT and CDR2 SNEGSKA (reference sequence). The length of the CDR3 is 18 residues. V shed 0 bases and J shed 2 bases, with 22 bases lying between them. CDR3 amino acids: CSARDYSRPGLTQETQYF. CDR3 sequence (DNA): TGCAGTGCTAGAGATTACTCCCGCCCCGGACTCACACAAGAGACCCAGTACTTC.

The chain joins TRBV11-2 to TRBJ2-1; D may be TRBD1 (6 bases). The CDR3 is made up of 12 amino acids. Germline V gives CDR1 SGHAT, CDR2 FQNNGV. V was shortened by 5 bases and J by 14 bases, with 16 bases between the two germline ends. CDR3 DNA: TGTGCCAGCAGCACTCGGACCAGGGGCGAGTTCTTC. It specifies CASSTRTRGEFF.

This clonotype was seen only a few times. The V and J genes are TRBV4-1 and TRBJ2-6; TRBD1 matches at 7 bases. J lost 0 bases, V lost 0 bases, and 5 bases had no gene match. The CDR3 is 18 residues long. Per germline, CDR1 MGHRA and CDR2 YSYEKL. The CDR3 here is CASSQEWTGASGANVLTF. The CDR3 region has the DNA TGCGCCAGCAGCCAAGAATGGACAGGCGCCTCTGGGGCCAACGTCCTGACTTTC.

The CDR3 nucleotides read TGTGCCAGCATGTCGACGGGACGCACACTTGAAGCTTTCTTT. Protein product: CASMSTGRTLEAFF. J is TRBJ1-1 and V is TRBV12-3 or TRBV12-4; maybe TRBD1 (5 bases). V shed 7 bases and J shed 7 bases, with 19 bases lying between them. This CDR3 comprises 14 residues.

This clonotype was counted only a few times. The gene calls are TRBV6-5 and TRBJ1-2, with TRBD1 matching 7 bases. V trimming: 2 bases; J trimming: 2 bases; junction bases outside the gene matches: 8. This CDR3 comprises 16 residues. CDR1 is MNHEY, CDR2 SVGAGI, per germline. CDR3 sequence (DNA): TGTGCCAGCAGTTACCTTCCGACAGGGCACAACTATGGCTACACCTTC. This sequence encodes CASSYLPTGHNYGYTF.

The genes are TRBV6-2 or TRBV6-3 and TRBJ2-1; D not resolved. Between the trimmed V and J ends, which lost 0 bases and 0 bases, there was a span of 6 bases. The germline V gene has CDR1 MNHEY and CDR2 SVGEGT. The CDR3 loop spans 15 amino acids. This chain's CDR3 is CASSYSGYSYNEQFF. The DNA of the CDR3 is TGTGCCAGCAGTTACTCGGGCTACTCCTACAATGAGCAGTTCTTC.

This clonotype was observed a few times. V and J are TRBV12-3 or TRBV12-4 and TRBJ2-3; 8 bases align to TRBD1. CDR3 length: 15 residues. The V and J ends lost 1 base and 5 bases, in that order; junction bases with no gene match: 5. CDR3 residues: CASSLGQGRQDTQYF. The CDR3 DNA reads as TGTGCCAGCAGTTTAGGACAGGGGCGTCAAGATACGCAGTATTTT.

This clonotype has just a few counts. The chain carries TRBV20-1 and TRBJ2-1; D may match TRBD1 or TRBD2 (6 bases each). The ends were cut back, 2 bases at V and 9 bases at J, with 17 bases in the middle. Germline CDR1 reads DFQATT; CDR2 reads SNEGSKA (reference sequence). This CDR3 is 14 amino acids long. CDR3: CSARQGRRHGEQFF. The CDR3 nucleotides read TGCAGTGCTAGACAGGGGAGGCGACATGGTGAGCAGTTCTTC.

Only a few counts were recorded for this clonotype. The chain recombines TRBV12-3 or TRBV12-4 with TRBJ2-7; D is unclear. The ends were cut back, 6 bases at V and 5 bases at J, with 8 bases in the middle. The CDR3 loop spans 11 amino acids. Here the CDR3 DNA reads TGTGCCAGCAGCTCGTTCGACGAGCAGTACTTC. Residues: CASSSFDEQYF.

The chain's CDR3 is CASSQDDRPQYF. In DNA form, the CDR3 reads TGTGCCAGCAGCCAAGATGACCGACCGCAGTATTTT. The chain recombines TRBV3-1 with TRBJ2-3; no firm D call. Germline V gene lookup returns CDR1 LGHDT and CDR2 YNNKEL (reference sequence). The CDR3 covers 12 residues. Trimming left V 0 bases short and J 10 bases short, with 8 bases between.

The CDR3 sequence is CASSSTPMNTEAFF. CDR3 in DNA: TGTGCCAGCAGTTCCACACCGATGAACACTGAAGCTTTCTTT. The chain recombines TRBV27 with TRBJ1-1; D is unresolved. Germline V gene data show CDR1 as MNHEY and CDR2 as SMNVEV (reference sequence). The CDR3 covers 14 residues. The V end lost 4 bases, the J end lost 0 bases, and 9 bases lay between the germline ends.

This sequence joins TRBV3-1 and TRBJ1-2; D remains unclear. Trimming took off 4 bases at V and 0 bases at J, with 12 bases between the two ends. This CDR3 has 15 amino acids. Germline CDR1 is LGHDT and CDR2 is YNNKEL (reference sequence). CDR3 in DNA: TGTGCCAGCAGCCCAACGGTTGGGACTAACTATGGCTACACCTTC. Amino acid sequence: CASSPTVGTNYGYTF.

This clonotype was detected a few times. The CDR3 region is CATTGVAFYGYTF. CDR3 coding DNA: TGTGCCACTACAGGGGTAGCTTTCTATGGCTACACCTTC. The V and J genes are TRBV6-6 and TRBJ1-2, with 7 bases matching TRBD1. After removal of 10 bases from V and 4 bases from J, the junction contained 9 bases not matched to a gene. The CDR3 length is 13 residues. Germline lookup yields CDR1 MNHNY and CDR2 SVGAGI (reference sequence).

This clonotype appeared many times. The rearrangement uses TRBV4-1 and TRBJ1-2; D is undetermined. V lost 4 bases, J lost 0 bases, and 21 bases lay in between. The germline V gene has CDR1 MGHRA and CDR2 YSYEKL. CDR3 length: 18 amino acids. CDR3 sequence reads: CASSPGGRRTDTNYGYTF. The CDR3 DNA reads TGCGCCAGCAGCCCAGGCGGACGGCGAACCGATACTAACTATGGCTACACCTTC.

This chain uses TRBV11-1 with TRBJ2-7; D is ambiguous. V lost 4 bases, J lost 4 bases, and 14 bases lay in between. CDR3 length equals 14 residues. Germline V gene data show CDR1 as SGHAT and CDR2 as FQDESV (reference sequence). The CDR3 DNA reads TGTGCCAGCAGCTCCTACAGCTTAGGATACGAGCAGTACTTC. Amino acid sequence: CASSSYSLGYEQYF.

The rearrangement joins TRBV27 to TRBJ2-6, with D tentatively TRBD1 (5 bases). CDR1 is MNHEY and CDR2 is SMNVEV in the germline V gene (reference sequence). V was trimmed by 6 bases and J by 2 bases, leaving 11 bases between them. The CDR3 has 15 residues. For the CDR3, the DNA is TGTGCCAGCAGGATAGGGGTGGCTGGGGCCAACGTCCTGACTTTC. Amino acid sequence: CASRIGVAGANVLTF.

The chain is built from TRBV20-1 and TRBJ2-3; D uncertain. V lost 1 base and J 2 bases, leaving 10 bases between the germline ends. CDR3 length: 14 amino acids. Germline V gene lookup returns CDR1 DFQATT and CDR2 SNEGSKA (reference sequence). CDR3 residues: CSARALQDTDTQYF. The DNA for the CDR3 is TGCAGTGCTAGAGCGCTCCAGGACACAGATACGCAGTATTTT.

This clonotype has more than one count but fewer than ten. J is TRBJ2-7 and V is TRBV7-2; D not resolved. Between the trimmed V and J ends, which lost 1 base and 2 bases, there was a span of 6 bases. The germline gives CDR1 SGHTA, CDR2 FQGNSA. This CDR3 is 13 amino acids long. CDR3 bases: TGTGCCAGCAGCTTAGTACAGACCTACGAGCAGTACTTC. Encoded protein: CASSLVQTYEQYF.